A single sample is the source of the 21 T cell receptor beta chains below, sequenced in a study of blood T cell repertoires in COVID-19. TCRdb's copy holds only in-frame clones and misses some; the assay was immunoSEQ multiplex PCR. The sample lists 52,000 or so clones; around 91% were seen once. Sequencing input: peripheral blood. Every receptor here comes from a human donor in a cohort sampled during active COVID-19.

The chain joins TRBV19 to TRBJ1-2; 9 bases are a match to TRBD1. Germline V gene data show CDR1 as LNHDA and CDR2 as SQIVND (reference sequence). CDR3 size: 15 residues. V dropped 1 base and J dropped 6; count of bases not matched to a gene: 6. CDR3 DNA sequence: TGTGCCAGTAGTATAGTGCGGACAGGGGTCGATGGCTACACCTTC. It codes for CASSIVRTGVDGYTF.

The chain has TRBV12-3 or TRBV12-4 and TRBJ1-6; D gene unclear. The length of the CDR3 is 13 residues. Trimming took 3 bases from V and 7 from J, leaving 7 bases between them. CDR3 in amino acids: CASSLAVNSPLHF. The CDR3 DNA reads as TGTGCCAGCAGTTTGGCGGTGAATTCACCCCTCCACTTT.

The chain links TRBV10-2 to TRBJ2-3; 11 positions match TRBD2. The CDR3 spans 17 residues. Germline-derived CDR1 and CDR2 are WSHSY and SAAADI. V shed 5 bases, J shed 0 bases, and the junction held 7 bases outside the gene matches. CDR3 sequence reads: CASSSSRLAGSTDTQYF. The CDR3 DNA follows: TGCGCCAGCAGTTCCAGCAGACTAGCGGGGAGCACAGATACGCAGTATTTT.

CDR3 sequence reads: CASTPTGVGTEAFF. The CDR3 nucleotides are TGTGCCAGCACCCCGACAGGGGTTGGCACTGAAGCTTTCTTT. The rearrangement uses TRBV2 and TRBJ1-1; 8 bases fit TRBD1. V lost 7 bases, J lost 4 bases, and 8 bases stayed unmatched. CDR1 and CDR2 from the germline V gene are SNHLY and FYNNEI. This CDR3 has 14 amino acids. Combining the CDR3 with reference TRBV2 and TRBJ1-1 gives the whole variable domain EPEVTQTPSHQVTQMGQEVILRCVPISNHLYFYWYRQILGQKVEFLVSFYNNEISEKSEIFDDQFSVERPDGSNFTLKIRSTKLEDSAMYFCASTPTGVGTEAFFGQGTRLTVV.

V and J are TRBV11-2 and TRBJ2-2; TRBD2 aligns across 12 bases. Trimming removed 5 bases from V and 3 bases from J; junction bases left unmatched: 4. Germline values: CDR1 SGHAT, CDR2 FQNNGV. This CDR3 has 16 amino acids. This CDR3 is CASSPSGRGDTGELFF. The CDR3 DNA follows: TGTGCCAGCAGCCCTAGCGGGAGGGGAGACACCGGGGAGCTGTTTTTT.

The V gene is TRBV7-6, the J gene TRBJ2-6, with 12 positions matching TRBD2. CDR1 and CDR2 from the germline V gene are SGHVS and FNYEAQ. V lost 5 bases, J lost 4 bases, and 6 bases stayed unmatched. The CDR3 contains 17 residues. The CDR3 is CASSGLAGGYGANVLTF. In DNA form, the CDR3 reads TGTGCCAGCAGCGGTCTAGCGGGAGGGTACGGGGCCAACGTCCTGACTTTC.

V is TRBV5-1 and J is TRBJ1-5; D may be TRBD1 (5 bases). Looked up from germline, CDR1 is SGHRS and CDR2 is YFSETQ. The CDR3 runs 15 residues. V was shortened by 4 bases and J by 0 bases, with 11 bases between the two germline ends. CDR3 sequence reads: CASSPGGVSNQPQHF. CDR3 nucleotides: TGCGCCAGCAGCCCCGGGGGGGTTAGCAATCAGCCCCAGCATTTT.

The V gene is TRBV28, the J gene TRBJ1-2; a possible D gene is TRBD1 (6 bases). Germline CDR1 and CDR2: MDHEN and SYDVKM. Trimming cost V 3 bases and J 8 bases, with 13 bases left between them. The CDR3 loop spans 13 amino acids. The CDR3 sequence: CASSFLQGGGYTF. As DNA, the CDR3 is TGTGCCAGCAGTTTTCTACAGGGCGGCGGCTACACCTTC.

The chain has TRBV28 and TRBJ2-7; 7 bases align to TRBD1. Germline assignment: CDR1 MDHEN and CDR2 SYDVKM. Trimming at V came to 2 bases and at J to 3 bases, leaving 4 bases not matched to a gene. The CDR3 runs to 14 residues. CDR3 residues: CASSLQNRGYEQYF. DNA for the CDR3: TGTGCCAGCAGTTTACAGAACAGGGGCTACGAGCAGTACTTC.

CDR3 region: CASSLQGAWEQFF. The CDR3 DNA reads TGTGCCAGCAGCTTACAGGGGGCTTGGGAGCAGTTCTTC. V gene TRBV7-9 combines with J gene TRBJ2-1; 8 nucleotides align to TRBD1. Looked up from germline, CDR1 is SEHNR and CDR2 is FQNEAQ (reference sequence). With V trimmed by 2 bases and J by 10 bases, 4 bases remained unmatched. The CDR3 loop spans 13 amino acids.

The rearrangement uses TRBV19 and TRBJ1-1; TRBD1 aligns across 7 bases. The CDR3 contains 15 residues. Germline V lookup: CDR1 LNHDA, CDR2 SQIVND (reference sequence). Germline trimming cut 5 bases from V and 4 bases from J; bases unmatched to any gene: 10. The CDR3 region is CASSPTGRQGTEAFF. The CDR3 DNA follows: TGTGCCAGTAGTCCAACCGGGAGACAGGGCACTGAAGCTTTCTTT.

This chain connects TRBV7-8 to TRBJ2-1; the match to TRBD2 covers 12 bases. The CDR3 is made up of 16 amino acids. The germline gives CDR1 SGHVS, CDR2 FQNEAQ. V lost 7 bases to trimming and J lost 4 bases; unmatched junction nucleotides: 8. The CDR3 loop reads CASTPGLAGPYNEQFF. CDR3 DNA sequence: TGTGCCAGCACCCCCGGACTAGCGGGGCCATACAATGAGCAGTTCTTC.

V usage is TRBV9 and J usage is TRBJ2-1; 10 nucleotides line up with TRBD2. Trimming removed 0 bases from V and 0 bases from J; junction bases left unmatched: 6. This CDR3 is built from 18 residues. Germline CDR1 and CDR2: SGDLS and YYNGEE. The CDR3, as DNA: TGTGCCAGCAGCGTAGGATCTAGCGGGAGAACCTCCTACAATGAGCAGTTCTTC. It translates to CASSVGSSGRTSYNEQFF.

The rearrangement uses TRBV2 and TRBJ1-5; D not resolved. Trimming stripped 3 bases from V and 3 bases from J, with 6 bases between. The germline V gene has CDR1 SNHLY and CDR2 FYNNEI. The CDR3 consists of 13 residues. CDR3 loop: CASSDNFNQPQHF. The CDR3 DNA reads as TGTGCCAGCAGTGATAACTTCAATCAGCCCCAGCATTTT.

The chain couples TRBV5-4 to TRBJ2-2; 7 nucleotides agree with TRBD2. The CDR3 runs 13 residues. Germline assignment: CDR1 SGHNT and CDR2 YYREEE (reference sequence). J lost 5 bases, V lost 4 bases, and 2 bases had no gene match. Here the CDR3 DNA reads TGTGCCAGCAGCAGGACTAGGACCGGGGAGCTGTTTTTT. Amino acids: CASSRTRTGELFF.

The J gene is TRBJ2-2, the V gene TRBV11-2; 13 nucleotides align to TRBD2. V shed 5 bases, J shed 6 bases, and the junction held 6 bases outside the gene matches. The germline gives CDR1 SGHAT, CDR2 FQNNGV. The CDR3 covers 16 residues. The CDR3 here is CASSPGLAGVAGELFF. The DNA of the CDR3 is TGTGCCAGCAGCCCCGGACTAGCGGGAGTTGCCGGGGAGCTGTTTTTT.

V and J are TRBV5-1 and TRBJ1-1; D is unresolved. Deletions cut 6 bases from V and 1 base from J, with 16 bases between. The CDR3 runs to 15 residues. The germline CDR1 and CDR2 sequences are SGHRS and YFSETQ. CDR3 protein: CASTSQFDTNTEAFF. In nucleotides, the CDR3 is TGCGCCAGCACCTCCCAATTCGACACGAACACTGAAGCTTTCTTT. Variable domain in full (rest from reference TRBV5-1 and TRBJ1-1): KAGVTQTPRYLIKTRGQQVTLSCSPISGHRSVSWYQQTPGQGLQFLFEYFSETQRNKGNFPGRFSGRQFSNSRSEMNVSTLELGDSALYLCASTSQFDTNTEAFFGQGTRLTVV.

The rearrangement joins TRBV30 to TRBJ1-1; TRBD1 matches 7 bases. The CDR3 spans 12 residues. The junction had 2 bases not matched to a gene; V was cut back by 5 bases and J by 2 bases. The germline CDR1 and CDR2 sequences are GTSNPN and SVGIG (reference sequence). The CDR3 region is CAWDRANTEAFF. The CDR3 DNA is TGTGCCTGGGACAGGGCAAACACTGAAGCTTTCTTT.

V is TRBV3-1 (or the pseudogene TRBV3-2) and J is TRBJ1-1; D call uncertain. The CDR3 spans 13 residues. Germline CDR1 is LGHDT and CDR2 is YNNKEL (reference sequence). Trimming took off 2 bases at V and 0 bases at J, with 4 bases between the two ends. The CDR3 sequence: CASSQIMNTEAFF. DNA of the CDR3: TGTGCCAGCAGCCAAATAATGAACACTGAAGCTTTCTTT.

This clone was recorded once. The rearrangement links TRBV11-2 to TRBJ1-3; 9 bases agree with TRBD1. The CDR3 runs to 14 residues. The junction had 3 bases not matched to a gene; V was cut back by 6 bases and J by 3 bases. CDR1 is SGHAT and CDR2 is FQNNGV in the germline V gene. In nucleotides, the CDR3 is TGTGCCAGCAGAGGGGACAGGGTTGGAAACACCATATATTTT. This encodes CASRGDRVGNTIYF.

The chain recombines TRBV2 with TRBJ2-7; weak D call: TRBD2 (6 bases). The length of the CDR3 is 14 residues. Germline V gene data show CDR1 as SNHLY and CDR2 as FYNNEI. Trimming shortened V by 8 bases and J by 6 bases, and 20 bases separated the two germline ends. This chain's CDR3 is CASGTGTQSSEQYF. DNA for the CDR3: TGTGCCAGCGGAACCGGGACTCAATCATCCGAGCAGTACTTC.